The rows below give T cell receptor beta chains drawn from one sample of a study of OX40 agonist ivuxolimab in advanced cancers. Using immunoSEQ multiplex PCR, the repertoire was profiled, and TCRdb retains in-frame clones only, with some absent. In the table there are fewer than 40,000 clones, about 74% of which are singletons. Sequenced material: CD4+ or CD8+ T cells sorted from blood, taken in a trial of the OX40 agonist ivuxolimab. The receptors were gathered from an adult with an advanced solid tumor such as melanoma, head and neck, liver or kidney cancer. CDR3s include the opening cysteine and the closing phenylalanine or tryptophan. The order of the fields is V gene, J gene, D gene, clone size, CDR3 protein, CDR3 DNA. A D gene is named only where the DNA matches it firmly. Part of the rows lack a size; the others show once, few, many or a class for expanded clones.

TRBV5-4	TRBJ2-3	-	-	CASSLDSQRTDTQYF	TGTGCCAGCAGCTTGGATTCTCAGAGGACAGATACGCAGTATTTT
TRBV5-1	TRBJ2-7	-	-	CASSLAGGEQYF	TGCGCCAGCAGCTTGGCCGGGGGCGAGCAGTACTTC
TRBV30	TRBJ1-1	TRBD1	few	CAWGTGETTEAFF	TGTGCCTGGGGGACAGGGGAAACCACTGAAGCTTTCTTT
TRBV7-9	TRBJ2-5	-	-	CASSFRGGQETQYF	TGTGCCAGCAGTTTTAGAGGGGGGCAAGAGACCCAGTACTTC
TRBV9	TRBJ2-3	TRBD1	once	CASSVAGTGGWDTQYF	TGTGCCAGCAGCGTAGCCGGGACAGGGGGCTGGGATACGCAGTATTTT
TRBV14	TRBJ2-1	-	once	CASSQGGRSKQFF	TGTGCCAGCAGCCAAGGAGGAAGGTCTAAGCAGTTCTTC
TRBV7-2	TRBJ1-5	TRBD1	-	CASSAQDRGVEQPQHF	TGTGCCAGCAGCGCCCAAGACAGGGGCGTTGAGCAGCCCCAGCATTTT
TRBV7-2	TRBJ1-2	-	-	CASSRDWGYTF	TGTGCCAGCAGTCGGGACTGGGGCTACACCTTC
TRBV16	TRBJ2-7	TRBD1	-	CASSPSGQGMYEQYF	TGTGCCAGCAGCCCATCGGGACAGGGGATGTACGAGCAGTACTTC
TRBV6-5	TRBJ1-1	TRBD1	-	CASSSGQIMNTEAFF	TGTGCCAGCAGCTCGGGACAGATCATGAACACTGAAGCTTTCTTT
TRBV5-1	TRBJ1-2	TRBD1	few	CASSWTGGNGYTF	TGCGCCAGCAGCTGGACAGGGGGGAATGGCTACACCTTC
TRBV9	TRBJ2-4	-	-	CASSVGFEGGAAKNIQYF	TGTGCCAGCAGCGTAGGATTTGAGGGCGGTGCGGCCAAAAACATTCAGTACTTC
TRBV28	TRBJ2-7	TRBD2	-	CASRGASGRANYEQYF	TGTGCCAGCAGGGGGGCGAGCGGGAGGGCAAACTACGAGCAGTACTTC
TRBV5-1	TRBJ1-4	TRBD1	-	CASSTRQGVSEKLFF	TGCGCCAGCAGCACCCGACAGGGGGTGAGTGAAAAACTGTTTTTT
TRBV6-5	TRBJ2-2	TRBD1	-	CASGQGNTGELFF	TGTGCCAGTGGACAGGGGAACACCGGGGAGCTGTTTTTT
TRBV11-2	TRBJ2-1	-	-	CASRIIDSEQFF	TGTGCCAGCAGAATCATAGATAGTGAGCAGTTCTTC
TRBV28	TRBJ2-7	TRBD1	-	CASSINPGTGGRYF	TGTGCCAGCAGTATTAATCCCGGGACAGGGGGTCGGTACTTC
TRBV18	TRBJ2-1	-	once	CASSPQESDYNEQFF	TGTGCCAGCTCACCGCAGGAGTCCGATTACAATGAGCAGTTCTTC
TRBV18	TRBJ2-7	-	-	CASHEATGSYEQYF	TGTGCCAGCCACGAAGCGACAGGCTCCTACGAGCAGTACTTC
TRBV7-2	TRBJ2-7	TRBD2	-	CASSLLAGSSYEQCF	TGTGCCAGCAGCTTACTAGCGGGGAGCTCCTACGAGCAGTGCTTC
TRBV6-6	TRBJ2-3	-	once	CASKRTDTQYF	TGTGCCAGCAAGCGCACAGATACGCAGTATTTT
TRBV30	TRBJ1-6	-	once	CAFRDRFRSYNSPLHF	TGTGCCTTCAGAGATAGGTTTCGCTCCTATAATTCACCCCTCCACTTT
TRBV25-1	TRBJ2-7	-	once	CASSVLGPDYEQYF	TGTGCCAGCAGTGTCTTGGGACCGGACTACGAGCAGTACTTC
TRBV27	TRBJ2-7	-	-	CASSLRGADSNEQYF	TGTGCCAGCAGTTTACGGGGGGCCGACTCCAACGAGCAGTACTTC
TRBV5-4	TRBJ2-5	TRBD2	-	CASSTGLAGGQGTQYF	TGTGCCAGCAGCACCGGACTAGCGGGAGGGCAAGGGACCCAGTACTTC
TRBV19	TRBJ2-7	TRBD1	few	CATTVGQGVMGEQYF	TGTGCCACCACTGTAGGACAGGGTGTGATGGGCGAGCAGTACTTC
TRBV6-1	TRBJ1-4	TRBD1	-	CASSEALTGVNEKLFF	TGTGCCAGCAGTGAAGCGTTGACAGGGGTTAATGAAAAACTGTTTTTT
TRBV7-7	TRBJ2-5	-	-	CASSQVTAGTQYF	TGTGCCAGCAGCCAGGTGACAGCTGGGACCCAGTACTTC
TRBV4-1	TRBJ1-4	-	-	CASSQDLTGPNEKLFF	TGCGCCAGCAGCCAAGATTTGACAGGCCCCAATGAAAAACTGTTTTTT
TRBV25-1	TRBJ2-7	-	once	CASSGPSRGFYEQYF	TGTGCCAGCAGTGGCCCATCGAGGGGGTTCTACGAGCAGTACTTC
TRBV2	TRBJ1-5	-	-	CASRPASNQPQHF	TGTGCCAGCAGGCCTGCCAGCAATCAGCCCCAGCATTTT
TRBV5-5	TRBJ2-3	-	-	CASSFGSWAGGDTQYF	TGTGCCAGCAGCTTTGGGTCTTGGGCCGGTGGTGATACGCAGTATTTT
TRBV4-2	TRBJ2-1	TRBD2	-	CASSWTSGGHYGNEQFF	TGTGCCAGCAGCTGGACTAGCGGGGGCCACTATGGCAATGAGCAGTTCTTC
TRBV2	TRBJ2-1	TRBD2	few	CASSIRLAGVHEQFF	TGTGCCAGCAGTATCCGACTAGCGGGAGTACATGAGCAGTTCTTC
TRBV7-9	TRBJ1-1	-	-	CASSADQVVTEAFF	TGTGCCAGCAGCGCAGATCAGGTTGTCACTGAAGCTTTCTTT
TRBV2	TRBJ1-3	TRBD1	-	CASSETGLKISGNTIYF	TGTGCCAGCAGTGAGACAGGGCTAAAGATCTCTGGAAACACCATATATTTT
TRBV6-5	TRBJ1-3	TRBD1	once	CASSYSGTGGATIYF	TGTGCCAGCAGTTACTCCGGGACAGGGGGAGCCACCATATATTTT
TRBV10-3	TRBJ1-4	-	-	CAISERGTPEGKLFF	TGTGCCATCAGTGAGAGGGGGACACCCGAGGGAAAACTGTTTTTT